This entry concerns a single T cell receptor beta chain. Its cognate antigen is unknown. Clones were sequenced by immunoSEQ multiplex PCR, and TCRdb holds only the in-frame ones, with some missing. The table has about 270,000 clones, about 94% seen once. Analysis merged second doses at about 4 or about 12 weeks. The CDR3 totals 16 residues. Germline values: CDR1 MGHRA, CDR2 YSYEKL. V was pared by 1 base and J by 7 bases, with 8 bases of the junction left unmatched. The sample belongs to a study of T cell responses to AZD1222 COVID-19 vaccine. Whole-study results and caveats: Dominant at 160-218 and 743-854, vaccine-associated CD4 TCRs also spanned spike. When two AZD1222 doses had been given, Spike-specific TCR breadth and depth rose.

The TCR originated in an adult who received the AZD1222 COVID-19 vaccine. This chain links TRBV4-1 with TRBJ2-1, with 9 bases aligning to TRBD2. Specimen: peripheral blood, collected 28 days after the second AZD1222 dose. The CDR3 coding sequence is TGCGCCAGCAGCCAAGTTGGCGGGAGGGCGCGTAATGAGCAGTTCTTC. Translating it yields CASSQVGGRARNEQFF.